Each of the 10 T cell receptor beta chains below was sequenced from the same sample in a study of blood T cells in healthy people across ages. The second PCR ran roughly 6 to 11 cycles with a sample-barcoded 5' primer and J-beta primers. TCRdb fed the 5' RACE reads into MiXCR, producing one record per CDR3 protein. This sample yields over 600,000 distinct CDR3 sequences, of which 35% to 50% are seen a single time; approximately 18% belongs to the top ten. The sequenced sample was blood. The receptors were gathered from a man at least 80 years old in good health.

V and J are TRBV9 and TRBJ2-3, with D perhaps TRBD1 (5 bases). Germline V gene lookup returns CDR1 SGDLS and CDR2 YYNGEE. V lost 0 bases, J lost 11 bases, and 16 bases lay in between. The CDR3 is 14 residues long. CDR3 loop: CASSVAEPHTGQYF. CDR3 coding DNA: TGTGCCAGCAGCGTAGCTGAACCCCACACAGGGCAGTATTTT.

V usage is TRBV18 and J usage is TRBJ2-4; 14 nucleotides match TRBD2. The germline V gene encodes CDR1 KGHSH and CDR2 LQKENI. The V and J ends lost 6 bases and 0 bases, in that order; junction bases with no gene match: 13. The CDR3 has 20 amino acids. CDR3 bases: TGTGCCAGCTCTCCGGCCGGAGGGACTAGCGGGAGCCTAGCCAAAAACATTCAGTACTTC. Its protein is CASSPAGGTSGSLAKNIQYF. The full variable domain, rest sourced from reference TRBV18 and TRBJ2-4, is NAGVMQNPRHLVRRRGQEARLRCSPMKGHSHVYWYRQLPEEGLKFMVYLQKENIIDESGMPKERFSAEFPKEGPSILRIQQVVRGDSAAYFCASSPAGGTSGSLAKNIQYFGAGTRLSVL.

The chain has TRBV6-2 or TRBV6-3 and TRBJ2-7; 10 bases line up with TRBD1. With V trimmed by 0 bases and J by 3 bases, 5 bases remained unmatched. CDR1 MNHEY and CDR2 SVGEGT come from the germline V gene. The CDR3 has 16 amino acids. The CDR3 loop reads CASSYSETGGLYEQYF. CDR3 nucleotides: TGTGCCAGCAGTTACTCGGAGACAGGGGGCCTCTACGAGCAGTACTTC.

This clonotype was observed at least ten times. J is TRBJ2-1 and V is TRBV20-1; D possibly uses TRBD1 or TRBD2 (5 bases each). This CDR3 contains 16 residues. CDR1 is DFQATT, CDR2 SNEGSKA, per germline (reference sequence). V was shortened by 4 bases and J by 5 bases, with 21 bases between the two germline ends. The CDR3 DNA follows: TGCAGTGCTAATCCCCAACCCGCCGGGACGAACAATGAGCAGTTCTTC. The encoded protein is CSANPQPAGTNNEQFF.

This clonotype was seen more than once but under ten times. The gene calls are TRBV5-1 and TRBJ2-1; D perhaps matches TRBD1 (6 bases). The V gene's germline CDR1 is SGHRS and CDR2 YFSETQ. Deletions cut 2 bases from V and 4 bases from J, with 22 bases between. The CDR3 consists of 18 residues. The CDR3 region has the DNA TGCGCCAGCAGCTTCTTCCCAGTGACAGGTGACACATACAATGAGCAGTTCTTC. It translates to CASSFFPVTGDTYNEQFF.

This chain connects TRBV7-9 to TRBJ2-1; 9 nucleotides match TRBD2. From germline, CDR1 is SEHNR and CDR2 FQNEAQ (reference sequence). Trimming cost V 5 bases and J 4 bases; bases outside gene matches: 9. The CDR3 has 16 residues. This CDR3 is CASSLSTSGLYNEQFF. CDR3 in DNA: TGTGCCAGCAGCCTCTCGACTAGCGGTCTGTACAATGAGCAGTTCTTC. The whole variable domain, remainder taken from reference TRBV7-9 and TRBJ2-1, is DTGVSQNPRHKITKRGQNVTFRCDPISEHNRLYWYRQTLGQGPEFLTYFQNEAQLEKSRLLSDRFSAERPKGSFSTLEIQRTEQGDSAMYLCASSLSTSGLYNEQFFGPGTRLTVL.

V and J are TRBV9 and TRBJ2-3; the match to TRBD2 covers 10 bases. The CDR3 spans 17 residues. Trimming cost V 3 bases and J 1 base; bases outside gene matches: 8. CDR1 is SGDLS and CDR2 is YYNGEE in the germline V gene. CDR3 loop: CASSAVQAGGGTDTQYF. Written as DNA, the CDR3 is TGTGCCAGCAGCGCAGTCCAAGCGGGAGGGGGCACAGATACGCAGTATTTT.

The CDR3 loop is CASSGPGGGSPLHF. CDR3 DNA: TGTGCCAGCAGTGGCCCAGGCGGTGGTTCACCCCTCCACTTT. The chain has TRBV2 and TRBJ1-6; D not certain. Germline V gives CDR1 SNHLY, CDR2 FYNNEI. The CDR3 is 14 amino acids. Trimming removed 4 bases at V and 9 bases at J, with 13 bases between.

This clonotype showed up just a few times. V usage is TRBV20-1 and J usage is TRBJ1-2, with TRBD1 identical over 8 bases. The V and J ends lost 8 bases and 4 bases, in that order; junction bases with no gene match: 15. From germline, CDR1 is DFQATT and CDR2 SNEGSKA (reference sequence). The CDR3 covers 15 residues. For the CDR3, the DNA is TGCAGTACCCAATGGCCGACAGGGGTCAGCTATGGCTACACCTTC. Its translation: CSTQWPTGVSYGYTF.

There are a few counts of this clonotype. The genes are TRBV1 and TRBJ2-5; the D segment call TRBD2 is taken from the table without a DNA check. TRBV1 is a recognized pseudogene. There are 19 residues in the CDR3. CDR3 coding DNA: TGCACCAGCAGCCAAGAGGATCAGCGGAGGACTCTGTACCAAGAGACCCAGTACTTC. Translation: CTSSQEDQRRTLYQETQYF.